This TCR beta chain appears in the sequencing data of a study of T cell responses to AZD1222 COVID-19 vaccine (dated by TCRdb to the early 2020s). Broadly, across the study: AZD1222 recipients whose second dose came at about 4 weeks and those whose second dose came at about 12 weeks were combined into one group, since spike-specific TCR depth and breadth did not differ between the two schedules. Enrollment into the trials was organized by age into subgroups of 18-55, 56-69 and 70-plus years, and those subgroups contained approximately 160, 26 and 62 TCR-sequenced participants, respectively. TCR sequencing covered about 230 trial participants: 200 to 220 given two doses of AZD1222 and 26 given two doses of MenACWY control vaccine.

Reading from cysteine to phenylalanine, the CDR3 counts 14 amino acids. Left in the record is the CDR3 DNA by itself, 42 bases read in frame from the first base. Looking up the germline V gene yields CDR1 ENHRY and CDR2 SYGVKD. The junction shows trimming of 3 bases on V and 3 bases on J, plus 11 bases between the germline ends. Overall results and qualifications from the work: The whole spike protein was spanned by vaccine-associated CD4 TCRs, and dominant responses were seen in regions 160-218 and 743-854. In the small 56-69-year group, the increase in depth fell short of significance, most likely because of low power. Only a handful of AZD1222 recipients were SARS-CoV-2 seropositive at baseline, limiting conclusions about previously exposed vaccinees. Because no day 14 peak-response samples were available, the repertoires could be characterized only after the peak T cell response. Reportedly, close to half of the unique spike-specific TCRs recognized epitopes lying outside the regions that are mutated in the B.1.351 and B.1.1.7 variants. Participants were mostly white British, with more females than males. The authors suggested clonal diversity may have been underestimated. After two AZD1222 doses, spike-specific TCR breadth and depth were significantly higher than at day 0 and than in MenACWY recipients.

The CDR3 regions of human TCRbeta chains were analyzed by immunosequencing. The paper's processing steps were these. TCRs in the repertoires were matched against a reference library of SARS-CoV-2-specific TCRs that had been generated with the MIRA antigen-specificity platform. Breadth was defined as the fraction of unique TCRs that were SARS-CoV-2-associated. Depth was defined as the fraction of total T cells that were SARS-CoV-2-associated. Using the MIRA data, each spike-specific TCR was mapped to the spike region that the TCR reacts to and placed in a CD4 or CD8 class. Log10-transformed breadth and depth values were compared by one-way ANOVA with Sidak's multiple comparisons tests. In TCRdb, the immuneACCESS table is reduced to in-frame sequences with V and J assigned. These tables do not hold every clone; where another copy was compared, an unresolved V gene accounts for under half, and the others remain unexplained. V and J calls and clone size are copied from that table; D and trimming were computed from the DNA. Present in this sample are tens of thousands of clones, around four fifths of which were seen just once. The ten biggest clones cover about 12% of the sample.

This clone was seen more than once but under ten times. The target of this receptor is not known. Qualities for individual bases were not recorded, and no much larger clone is one base off. The time point label here, explained by the study, means: baseline before first vaccination. Vaccinee samples came from UK trials COV001 and COV002, including a single-blind randomized controlled phase 2/3 trial of AZD1222 (ChAdOx1 nCoV-19) in healthy adults. Trial participant PBMC samples were collected at day 0 and day 28 after the second dose for TCRbeta chain sequencing. The TCR sequence derives from an adult in good health. The rearranged segments are TRBV10-3 and TRBJ1-1; D gene: possibly TRBD1, on 6 matching bases. The input for sequencing was peripheral blood, taken on day 0 of AZD1222 vaccination. The bases are TGTGCCATCAGTGAAGGACAGCCTTACACTGAAGCTTTCTTT. Translated, it reads CAISEGQPYTEAFF.